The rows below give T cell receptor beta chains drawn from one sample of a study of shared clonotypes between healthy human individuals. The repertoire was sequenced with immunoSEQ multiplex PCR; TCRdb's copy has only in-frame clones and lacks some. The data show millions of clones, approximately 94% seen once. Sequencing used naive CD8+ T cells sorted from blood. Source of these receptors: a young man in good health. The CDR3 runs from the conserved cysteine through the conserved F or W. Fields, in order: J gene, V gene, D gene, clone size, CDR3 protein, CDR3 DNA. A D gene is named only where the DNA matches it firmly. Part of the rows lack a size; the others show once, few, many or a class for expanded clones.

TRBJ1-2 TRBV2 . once CASNPGDYGYTF TGTGCCAGCAACCCAGGAGACTATGGCTACACCTTC
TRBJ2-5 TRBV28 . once CASSLYGGETQYF TGTGCCAGCAGTTTGTATGGGGGGGAGACCCAGTACTTC
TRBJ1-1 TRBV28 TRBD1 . CALRQGNTEAFF TGTGCCCTCAGACAGGGGAACACTGAAGCTTTCTTT
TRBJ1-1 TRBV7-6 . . CASSFSLTGNTEAFF TGTGCCAGCAGCTTCTCCCTTACGGGGAACACTGAAGCTTTCTTT
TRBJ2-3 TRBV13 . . CASSLGGPLLDTQYF TGTGCCAGCAGCTTAGGGGGGCCCCTCCTCGATACGCAGTATTTT
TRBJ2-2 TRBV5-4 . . CASSQSAGELFF TGTGCCAGCAGCCAATCCGCCGGGGAGCTGTTTTTT
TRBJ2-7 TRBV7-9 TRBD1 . CASSSRPGQGQYEQYF TGTGCCAGCAGCAGTCGGCCGGGACAGGGGCAATACGAGCAGTACTTC
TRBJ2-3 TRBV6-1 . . CASRLGHIPDTQYF TGTGCCAGCAGACTTGGCCACATCCCAGATACGCAGTATTTT
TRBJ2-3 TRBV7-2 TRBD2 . CASSLGTSGRKTDTQYF TGTGCCAGCAGCTTAGGGACTAGCGGGAGGAAGACAGATACGCAGTATTTT
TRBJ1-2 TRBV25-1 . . CASNMGAEGYTF TGTGCCAGTAACATGGGGGCAGAGGGCTACACCTTC
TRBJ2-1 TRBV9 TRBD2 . CASSVLAGGPSNEQFF TGTGCCAGCAGCGTATTAGCGGGAGGGCCTTCCAATGAGCAGTTCTTC
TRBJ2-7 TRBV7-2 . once CASSLGGTSAYEQYF TGTGCCAGCAGCTTAGGAGGGACCAGCGCGTACGAGCAGTACTTC
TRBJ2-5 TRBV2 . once CASSSRDYQETQYF TGTGCCAGCAGCTCAAGGGACTACCAAGAGACCCAGTACTTC
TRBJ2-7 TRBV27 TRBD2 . CASSIAGGSYEQYF TGTGCCAGTAGTATAGCGGGGGGCTCCTACGAGCAGTACTTC
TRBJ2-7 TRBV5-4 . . CASSLSGYEQYF TGTGCCAGCAGCTTAAGTGGGTACGAGCAGTACTTC
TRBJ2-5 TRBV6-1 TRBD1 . CASIRDRGETQYF TGTGCCAGCATCCGGGACAGGGGGGAGACCCAGTACTTC
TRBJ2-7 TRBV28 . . CASSLGWDEQYF TGTGCCAGCAGTTTGGGGTGGGACGAGCAGTACTTC
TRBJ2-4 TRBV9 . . CASSSEGGNIQYF TGTGCCAGCAGTTCAGAGGGGGGGAACATTCAGTACTTC
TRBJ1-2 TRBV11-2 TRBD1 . CASSEGQHYGYTF TGTGCCAGCAGCGAGGGACAGCACTATGGCTACACCTTC
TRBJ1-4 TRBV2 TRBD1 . CASSFPGQGVVGSEKLFF TGTGCCAGCAGTTTTCCGGGACAGGGCGTAGTGGGGAGTGAAAAACTGTTTTTT
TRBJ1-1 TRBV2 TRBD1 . CARILKTGVTEAFF TGTGCCAGGATCCTGAAAACAGGGGTCACTGAAGCTTTCTTT
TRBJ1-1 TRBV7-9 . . CASSSLPLGDGDTEAFF TGTGCCAGCAGCTCACTCCCTCTCGGGGACGGGGACACTGAAGCTTTCTTT
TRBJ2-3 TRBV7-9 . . CASSLDGQGYDATDTQYF TGTGCCAGCAGCTTAGATGGGCAGGGGTATGATGCCACAGATACGCAGTATTTT
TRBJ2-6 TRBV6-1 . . CAIWVAGANVLTF TGTGCCATTTGGGTCGCTGGGGCCAACGTCCTGACTTTC
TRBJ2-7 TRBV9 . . CASSPRRVGGGSSYEQYF TGTGCCAGCAGCCCCCGTAGAGTAGGAGGCGGCAGCTCCTACGAGCAGTACTTC
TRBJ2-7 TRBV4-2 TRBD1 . CASSPGTGPDYEQYF TGTGCCAGCAGCCCGGGGACAGGGCCCGACTACGAGCAGTACTTC
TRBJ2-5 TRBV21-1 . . CASSKRQGATKGETQYF TGTGCCAGCAGCAAAAGGCAGGGCGCGACGAAAGGGGAGACCCAGTACTTC
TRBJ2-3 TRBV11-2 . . CASSRNSLGTDTQYF TGTGCCAGCAGCCGAAACTCCCTGGGCACAGATACGCAGTATTTT
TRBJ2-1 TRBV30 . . CAWAAGGLGYNEQFF TGTGCCTGGGCGGCTGGCGGGCTGGGTTACAATGAGCAGTTCTTC
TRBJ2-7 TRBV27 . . CASSLSGHYEQYF TGTGCCAGCAGTTTATCCGGCCACTACGAGCAGTACTTC
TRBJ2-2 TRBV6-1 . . CASLVGTSTGELFF TGTGCCAGCTTGGTCGGGACATCCACCGGGGAGCTGTTTTTT
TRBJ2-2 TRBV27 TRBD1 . CASSFDRGPGELFF TGTGCCAGCAGTTTTGACAGGGGGCCCGGGGAGCTGTTTTTT
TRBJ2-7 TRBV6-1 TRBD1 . CASSVGTGVPYEQYF TGTGCCAGCAGTGTCGGGACAGGGGTCCCCTACGAGCAGTACTTC
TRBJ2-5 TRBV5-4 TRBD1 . CASSFTGGQETQYF TGTGCCAGCAGCTTTACAGGGGGCCAAGAGACCCAGTACTTC
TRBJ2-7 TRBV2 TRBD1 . CASSETQGEYEQYF TGTGCCAGCAGTGAAACGCAGGGGGAATACGAGCAGTACTTC
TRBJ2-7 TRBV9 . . CASSPAAVSYEQYF TGTGCCAGCAGCCCGGCCGCCGTATCCTACGAGCAGTACTTC
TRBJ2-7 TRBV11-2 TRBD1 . CASSTARQGETYEQYF TGTGCCAGCAGCACCGCCCGGCAGGGGGAAACCTACGAGCAGTACTTC
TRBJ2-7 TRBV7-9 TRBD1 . CASSPGQGVYYEQYF TGTGCCAGCAGCCCGGGACAGGGGGTGTACTACGAGCAGTACTTC
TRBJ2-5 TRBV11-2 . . CASSTKETQYF TGTGCCAGCAGCACCAAAGAGACCCAGTACTTC
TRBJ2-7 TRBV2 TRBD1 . CATLTGTEISSYEQYF TGTGCCACGCTGACCGGGACAGAGATAAGCTCCTACGAGCAGTACTTC
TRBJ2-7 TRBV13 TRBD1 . CASSYATGSEQYF TGTGCCAGCAGCTACGCGACAGGGAGCGAGCAGTACTTC